This TCR beta chain derives from a study of blood T cell repertoires in COVID-19. As for the study in general: Samples representing acute and convalescent COVID-19 were sourced from the United States, Italy and Spain. Sample material is recorded as cDNA or gDNA derived from T cells, B-cell-depleted T cells, or PBMCs.

The CDR3 length is 17 residues. In germline, CDR1 is MGHRA, CDR2 YSYEKL. With 0 bases removed from V and 0 bases from J, the gap between germline ends came to 12 bases. Source study methods: Reference gene primer amplification gave nucleated cell count estimates. Clones were sequenced by immunoSEQ multiplex PCR, and TCRdb holds only the in-frame ones, with some missing. V, J and clone size are those of that table, while D and trimming were read from the DNA. The repertoire holds approximately 160,000 clones, with about 85% as singletons. The chain joins TRBV4-1 to TRBJ2-4; D is possibly TRBD2 (5 bases). Sequences were obtained from peripheral blood. The clonotype comes from a man in his 70s who had recovered from COVID-19. CDR3 sequence reads: CASSQERVELAKNIQYF. The CDR3 DNA reads as TGCGCCAGCAGCCAAGAGAGGGTCGAGTTAGCCAAAAACATTCAGTACTTC.